The 19 T cell receptor beta chains reported below all come from one sample, sequenced in a study of a mutant IDH1 vaccine in newly diagnosed glioma. Which antigens these TCRs recognize remains unknown. Sequencing used immunoSEQ multiplex PCR; TCRdb keeps in-frame clones, though not all of them. Altogether about 55,000 clones are present, roughly 72% being singletons, with the ten largest covering 4.9%. Time point specified: week 47, end of study. Every vaccine dose comprised 300 ug of mutant IDH1 20-mer peptide plus topical imiquimod. The sample in question was PBMCs, obtained from a glioma patient whose treatment included an IDH1 peptide vaccine. The origin of the receptors is a woman between 40 and 55 years old with glioma. Some clones in this sample may be carry-over from other donors' samples.

As to this clone: This specimen includes other DNA sequences encoding the same CDR3. V and J are TRBV9 and TRBJ1-1; D gene uncertain. Trimming took off 0 bases at V and 5 bases at J, with 11 bases between the two ends. The CDR3 has 14 residues. CDR1 is SGDLS, CDR2 YYNGEE, per germline. The CDR3 protein is CASSVVGGDTEAFF. The CDR3 bases are TGTGCCAGCAGCGTAGTGGGTGGGGATACTGAAGCTTTCTTT.

The chain uses TRBV9 and TRBJ2-3; D assignment may be TRBD1 or TRBD2 (5 bases each). The germline V gene has CDR1 SGDLS and CDR2 YYNGEE. The CDR3 consists of 15 residues. V lost 5 bases and J lost 4, with 17 bases in between. CDR3 sequence (DNA): TGTGCCAGCAGACCGGTTGGGGGAGAGGCAGATACGCAGTATTTT. Its translation: CASRPVGGEADTQYF.

In its sample, this clone ranks as medium-sized. V is TRBV25-1 and J is TRBJ1-6; no firm D call. Trimming pared 3 bases from V and 3 bases from J, leaving 0 bases between. Germline V gene sequence: CDR1 MGHDK, CDR2 SYGVNS. This CDR3 is built from 12 residues. In DNA, the CDR3 is TGTGCCAGCAGTGACTATAATTCACCCCTCCACTTT. Translation gives CASSDYNSPLHF.

V is TRBV5-8 and J is TRBJ2-5; no clear D. Trimming took 2 bases from V and 5 from J, leaving 7 bases between them. Looked up from germline, CDR1 is SGHTS and CDR2 is YDEGEE. CDR3 size: 12 residues. CDR3 in DNA: TGTGCCAGCAGCTTTGATGTTGAGACCCAGTACTTC. Translating gives CASSFDVETQYF.

The chain carries TRBV10-1 and TRBJ2-1; no clear D gene. The CDR3 runs to 12 residues. V was pared by 4 bases and J by 6 bases, with 7 bases between. The germline gives CDR1 WNHNN, CDR2 SYGVQD (reference sequence). The DNA for the CDR3 is TGCGCCAGCAGTGGGTTTGGCAATGAGCAGTTCTTC. Translated: CASSGFGNEQFF.

The chain is built from TRBV7-9 and TRBJ1-1; tentative D call: TRBD1 (6 bases). The CDR3 consists of 16 residues. Germline CDR1 reads SEHNR; CDR2 reads FQNEAQ (reference sequence). The V end lost 3 bases, the J end lost 1 base, and 15 bases lay between the germline ends. CDR3 in amino acids: CASSLKEEGGNTEAFF. The CDR3 nucleotides are TGTGCCAGCAGCTTGAAGGAAGAGGGGGGGAACACTGAAGCTTTCTTT.

The chain employs TRBV11-3 and TRBJ2-3; D unclear. With 0 bases removed from V and 4 bases from J, the gap between germline ends came to 5 bases. This CDR3 is 13 amino acids long. Germline V gene data show CDR1 as SGHNT and CDR2 as YENEEA. DNA of the CDR3: TGTGCCAGCAGCTTAGATTACCCAGATACGCAGTATTTT. Protein sequence: CASSLDYPDTQYF.

The CDR3 nucleotides are TGTGCCACCAGCAGAGATACCGGGACAGGGAGATTGAATGGCTACACCTTC. It yields the protein CATSRDTGTGRLNGYTF. The chain employs TRBV15 and TRBJ1-2, with 9 bases matching TRBD1. CDR1 is LNHNV and CDR2 is YYDKDF in the germline V gene (reference sequence). Trimming cost V 0 bases and J 6 bases; bases outside gene matches: 11. This CDR3 region has 17 residues. The whole variable domain, filled in from reference TRBV15 and TRBJ1-2, reads DAMVIQNPRYQVTQFGKPVTLSCSQTLNHNVMYWYQQKSSQAPKLLFHYYDKDFNNEADTPDNFQSRRPNTSFCFLDIRSPGLGDTAMYLCATSRDTGTGRLNGYTFGSGTRLTVV.

As concerns this clone: The conserved phenylalanine or tryptophan is not found at the CDR3 terminus, so this likely reflects a read error. The chain employs TRBV29-1 and TRBJ2-7; no definite D call. The germline CDR1 and CDR2 sequences are SQVTM and ANQGSEA. The ends were cut back, 0 bases at V and 1 base at J, with 4 bases in the middle. CDR3 length equals 12 residues. The CDR3, as DNA: TGCAGCGTTGAAGACGGATCCTACGAGCAGTACCTC. Translation: CSVEDGSYEQYL.

The chain has TRBV15 and TRBJ2-2; 8 nucleotides agree with TRBD2. The CDR3 loop spans 18 amino acids. Germline trimming cut 1 base from V and 5 bases from J; bases unmatched to any gene: 12. The germline gives CDR1 LNHNV, CDR2 YYDKDF (reference sequence). CDR3 DNA sequence: TGTGCCACCAGCAGAGGGTTATCGGGGGGGGCCCGAACCGGGGAGCTGTTTTTT. Translated, it gives CATSRGLSGGARTGELFF.

This clone was recorded only once. The chain couples TRBV9 to TRBJ2-1; TRBD2 aligns across 8 bases. The V gene's germline CDR1 is SGDLS and CDR2 YYNGEE. The J segment lost 8 bases and the V segment lost 2 bases, leaving 6 bases of the junction unmatched. The CDR3 loop spans 14 amino acids. In DNA, the CDR3 is TGTGCCAGCAGCGTGCAAGCGGGGGCCGATGAGCAGTTCTTC. Its protein product is CASSVQAGADEQFF.

V and J are TRBV5-1 and TRBJ2-5; 8 nucleotides align to TRBD2. Germline V lookup: CDR1 SGHRS, CDR2 YFSETQ. The junction had 10 bases not matched to a gene; V was cut back by 4 bases and J by 5 bases. The CDR3 totals 15 residues. The CDR3 region is CASSQSGGGGETQYF. CDR3 DNA sequence: TGCGCCAGCAGCCAAAGCGGGGGTGGAGGCGAGACCCAGTACTTC.

V and J are TRBV5-4 and TRBJ1-6; D unclear. Germline V CDR1 and CDR2: SGHNT, YYREEE (reference sequence). The CDR3 contains 14 residues. With 5 bases removed from V and 7 bases from J, the gap between germline ends came to 13 bases. The CDR3 DNA reads as TGTGCCAGCAGTGTCGGAGGGAGAAATTCACCCCTCCACTTT. Residues: CASSVGGRNSPLHF.

This chain links TRBV15 with TRBJ2-7; 7 bases are shared with TRBD1. From germline, CDR1 is LNHNV and CDR2 YYDKDF (reference sequence). Germline trimming cut 1 base from V and 0 bases from J; bases unmatched to any gene: 9. This CDR3 is built from 17 residues. CDR3 residues: CATSRGDRRWSSYEQYF. The CDR3 DNA follows: TGTGCCACCAGCAGAGGGGACAGAAGATGGAGCTCCTACGAGCAGTACTTC.

The chain joins TRBV4-2 to TRBJ1-2; D ambiguous. Germline values: CDR1 LGHNA, CDR2 YNFKEQ. The CDR3 covers 14 residues. V was pared by 2 bases and J by 1 base, with 8 bases between. This CDR3 is CASSQSEVNYGYTF. For the CDR3, the DNA is TGTGCCAGCAGCCAAAGCGAGGTTAACTATGGCTACACCTTC.

This clone was picked up a small number of times. The CDR3 DNA follows: TGTGCCTGGAATGGGTTTACTGAAGCTTTCTTT. Protein sequence: CAWNGFTEAFF. The chain is built from TRBV30 and TRBJ1-1; no clear D gene. Germline V gene sequence: CDR1 GTSNPN, CDR2 SVGIG (reference sequence). Trimming shortened V by 4 bases and J by 5 bases, and 8 bases separated the two germline ends. CDR3 length: 11 residues.

The chain is built from TRBV5-6 and TRBJ2-7, with D uncertain. Germline V gene data show CDR1 as SGHDT and CDR2 as YYEEEE. CDR3 length equals 14 residues. V lost 1 base and J lost 4, with 12 bases in between. The CDR3 reads CASSLFPKLYEQYF. As DNA, the CDR3 is TGTGCCAGCAGCTTGTTCCCCAAATTATACGAGCAGTACTTC.

The rearrangement joins TRBV5-1 to TRBJ2-1; 10 nucleotides match TRBD2. Germline-derived CDR1 and CDR2 are SGHRS and YFSETQ. This CDR3 contains 16 residues. V lost 0 bases, J lost 4 bases, and 4 bases stayed unmatched. The DNA for the CDR3 is TGCGCCAGCAGCTTGGCTAGCGGGGGACCTTACAATGAGCAGTTCTTC. Residues: CASSLASGGPYNEQFF.

The sample holds a few counts of this clone. The rearrangement joins TRBV7-2 to TRBJ1-6, with D maybe TRBD1 (5 bases). V lost 5 bases and J lost 7, with 12 bases in between. CDR3 length: 14 residues. The V gene's germline CDR1 is SGHTA and CDR2 FQGNSA. CDR3 protein: CASSRDPSNSPLHF. Here the CDR3 DNA reads TGTGCCAGCAGCCGGGACCCATCCAATTCACCCCTCCACTTT. The variable domain in full, with the rest retrieved from reference TRBV7-2 and TRBJ1-6, is GAGVSQSPSNKVTEKGKDVELRCDPISGHTALYWYRQSLGQGLEFLIYFQGNSAPDKSGLPSDRFSAERTGGSVSTLTIQRTQQEDSAVYLCASSRDPSNSPLHFGNGTRLTVT.